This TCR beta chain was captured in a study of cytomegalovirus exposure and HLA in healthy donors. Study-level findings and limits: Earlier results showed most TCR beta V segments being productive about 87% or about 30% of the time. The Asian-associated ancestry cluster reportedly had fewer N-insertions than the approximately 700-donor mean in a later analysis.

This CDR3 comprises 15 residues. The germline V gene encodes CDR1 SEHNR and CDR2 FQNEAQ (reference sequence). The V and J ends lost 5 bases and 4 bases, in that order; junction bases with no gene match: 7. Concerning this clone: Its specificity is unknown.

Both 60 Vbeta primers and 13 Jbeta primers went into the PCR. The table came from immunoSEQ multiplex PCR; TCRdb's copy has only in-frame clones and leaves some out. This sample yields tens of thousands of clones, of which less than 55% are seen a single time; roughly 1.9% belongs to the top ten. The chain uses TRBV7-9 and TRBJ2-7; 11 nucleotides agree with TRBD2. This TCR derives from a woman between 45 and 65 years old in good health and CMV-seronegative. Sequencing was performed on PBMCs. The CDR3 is CASSPGSSGRYEQYF. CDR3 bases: TGTGCCAGCAGCCCAGGCTCTAGCGGGAGGTACGAGCAGTACTTC.